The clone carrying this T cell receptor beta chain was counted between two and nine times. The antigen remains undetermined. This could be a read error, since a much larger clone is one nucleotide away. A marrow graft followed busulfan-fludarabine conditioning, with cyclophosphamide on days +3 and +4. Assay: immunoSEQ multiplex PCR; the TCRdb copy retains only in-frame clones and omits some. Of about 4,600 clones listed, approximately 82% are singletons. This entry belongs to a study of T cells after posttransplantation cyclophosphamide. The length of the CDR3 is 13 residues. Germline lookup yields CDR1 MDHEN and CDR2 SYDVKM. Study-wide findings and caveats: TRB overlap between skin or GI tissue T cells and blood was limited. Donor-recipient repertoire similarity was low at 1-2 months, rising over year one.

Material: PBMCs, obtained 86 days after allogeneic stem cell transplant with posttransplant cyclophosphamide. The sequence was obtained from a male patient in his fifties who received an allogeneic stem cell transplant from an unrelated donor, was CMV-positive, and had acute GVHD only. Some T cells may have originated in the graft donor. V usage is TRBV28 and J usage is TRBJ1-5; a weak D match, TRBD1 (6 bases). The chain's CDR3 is CPSSLQGNQPQHF. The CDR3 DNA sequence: TGTCCCAGCAGTTTACAGGGTAATCAGCCCCAGCATTTT. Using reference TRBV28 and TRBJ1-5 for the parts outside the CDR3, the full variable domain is DVKVTQSSRYLVKRTGEKVFLECVQDMDHENMFWYRQDPGLGLRLIYFSYDVKMKEKGDIPEGYSVSREKKERFSLILESASTNQTSMYLCPSSLQGNQPQHFGDGTRLSIL.